The source of this TCR beta chain is a study of cytomegalovirus exposure and HLA in healthy donors (dated by TCRdb to between 2016 and 2019). Concerning the study at large: According to a later analysis, the 120 or so validation repertoires were produced on the same platform as the approximately 610 repertoires of the first cohort. The study was designed to test whether signatures of past pathogen exposure could be identified by cataloging public T cell receptors. Along with the approximately 700-subject first cohort, a separate validation cohort of over 90 different subjects was used. The study combined high-throughput TCR immunosequencing, statistical association of individual TCRs with disease status, and machine learning to predict cytomegalovirus infection status. On the study overall, not on this receptor specifically: It was suggested by the authors that the approach could potentially be generalized to other disease states and immunological phenotypes. Subsequent analysis determined that TCRs grouped into clusters in the first cohort also showed a tendency toward co-occurrence across the roughly 120 validation repertoires, and about 93% of cluster scores exceeded 0. A few of the identified cytomegalovirus-associated TCR beta chains were confirmed in vitro to be specific for cytomegalovirus antigens. The classifier was reported to diagnose cytomegalovirus status with high specificity and sensitivity in both the original and validation cohorts. Most TCR sequences were observed very rarely across donors, whereas some public TCRs were present in many individuals. In the study, some 160 TCR beta chains were listed as associated with cytomegalovirus. All 130 or so repertoires were used to score co-occurrence in the validation cohort in a later analysis, because that analysis had no HLA typing for the cohort.

Of note for this clone: Which antigen it targets is not known. Per-nucleotide qualities are absent, and no much larger clonotype sits a single base away.

V drops 2 bases and J drops 2 bases, leaving 10 bases in between. CDR1 and CDR2, per the germline V gene (reference sequence), are PRHDT and FYEKMQ. The CDR3 runs 14 residues from the cysteine to the phenylalanine. Only the CDR3 part of the read is kept: 42 bases, read in frame from the first base. The library relied on the immunoSEQ multiplex PCR assay. As for how the authors treated the data: To diagnose cytomegalovirus status from the catalog of TCR beta chain sequences, a statistical classification framework was built. TCRdb re-hosts the immuneACCESS table, in-frame sequences only. Its copies lack some clones; in the studies checked, an unresolved V gene accounts for under half of them, and the cause for the rest is not known. V, J and clone size derive from that table, while D and trimming were established from the DNA sequence. Across this sample there are about 65,000 clones, with just over 90% seen only once. Together, the top ten hold 1% to 1.5% of the sample.

Separate from the roughly 650-subject first cohort, the validation cohort of 120 subjects was the group to which the donors belonged. The source of this sequence is a woman younger than 30 in good health and CMV-seronegative. The sequencing input was PBMCs. Recombination joined TRBV13 with TRBJ2-7; the D gene is not confidently resolved. The nucleotide sequence reads as follows: TGTGCCAGCAGCTTACCGGGTTCCCCCTACGAGCAGTACTTC. This is translated as CASSLPGSPYEQYF.